This section outlines one TCR beta chain sequence together with its context. What it binds is not known. The sample is drawn from a study of cytomegalovirus exposure and HLA in healthy donors. About the research overall: A prior analysis found more than 90 million unique TCR beta sequences from approximately 190 million T cells. Broader study findings: Roughly uniform depth of sequencing across donors was assumed in presence/absence analyses.

Vbeta (60) and Jbeta (13) primers were used in the PCR. Generated by immunoSEQ multiplex PCR, the TCRdb table keeps only in-frame clones and is missing some. Seen here are 80,000 or so clones, around 10% observed once, and the top ten hold roughly 22%. Trimming took 0 bases from V and 4 from J, leaving 7 bases between them. CDR1 KGHSH and CDR2 LQKENI come from the germline V gene. The CDR3 has 13 residues. The chain recombines TRBV18 with TRBJ2-7; maybe TRBD1 (5 bases). The TCR comes from a man in his 60s in good health and CMV-seropositive. The sample taken for sequencing was PBMCs. CDR3 sequence: CASSPPDSYEQYV. The CDR3 DNA reads TGTGCCAGCTCACCACCCGACAGTTACGAGCAGTACGTC.